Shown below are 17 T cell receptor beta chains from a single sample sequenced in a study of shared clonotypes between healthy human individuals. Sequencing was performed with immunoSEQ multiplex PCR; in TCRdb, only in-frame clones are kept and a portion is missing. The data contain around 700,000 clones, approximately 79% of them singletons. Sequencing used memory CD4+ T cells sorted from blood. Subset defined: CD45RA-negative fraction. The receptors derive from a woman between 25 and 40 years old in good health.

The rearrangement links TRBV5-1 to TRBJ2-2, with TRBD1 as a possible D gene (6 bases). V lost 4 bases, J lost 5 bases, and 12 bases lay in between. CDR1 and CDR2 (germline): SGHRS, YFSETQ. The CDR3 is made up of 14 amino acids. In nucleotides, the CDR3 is TGCGCCAGCAGCATCTTTCAGGGGACCGGGGAGCTGTTTTTT. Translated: CASSIFQGTGELFF.

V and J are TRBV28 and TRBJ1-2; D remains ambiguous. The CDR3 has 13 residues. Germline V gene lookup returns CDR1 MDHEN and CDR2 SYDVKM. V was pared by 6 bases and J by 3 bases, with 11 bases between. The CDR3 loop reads CASRNTEHYGYTF. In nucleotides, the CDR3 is TGTGCCAGCAGGAACACTGAGCACTATGGCTACACCTTC.

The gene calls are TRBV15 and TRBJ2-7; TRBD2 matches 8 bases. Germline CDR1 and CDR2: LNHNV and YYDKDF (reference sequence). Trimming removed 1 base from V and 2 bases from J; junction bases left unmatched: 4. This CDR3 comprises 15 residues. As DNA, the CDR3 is TGTGCCACCAGCAGAGTTCCAGCGGGGGCCTACGAGCAGTACTTC. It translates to CATSRVPAGAYEQYF. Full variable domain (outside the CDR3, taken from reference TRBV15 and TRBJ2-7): DAMVIQNPRYQVTQFGKPVTLSCSQTLNHNVMYWYQQKSSQAPKLLFHYYDKDFNNEADTPDNFQSRRPNTSFCFLDIRSPGLGDTAMYLCATSRVPAGAYEQYFGPGTRLTVT.

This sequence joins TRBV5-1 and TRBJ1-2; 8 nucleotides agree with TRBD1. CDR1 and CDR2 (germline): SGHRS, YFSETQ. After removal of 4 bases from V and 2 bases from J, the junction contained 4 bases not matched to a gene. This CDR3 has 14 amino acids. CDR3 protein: CASSPGQENYGYTF. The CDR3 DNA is TGCGCCAGCAGCCCGGGACAGGAGAACTATGGCTACACCTTC. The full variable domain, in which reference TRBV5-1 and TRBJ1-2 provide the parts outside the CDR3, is KAGVTQTPRYLIKTRGQQVTLSCSPISGHRSVSWYQQTPGQGLQFLFEYFSETQRNKGNFPGRFSGRQFSNSRSEMNVSTLELGDSALYLCASSPGQENYGYTFGSGTRLTVV.

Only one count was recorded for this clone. The CDR3 DNA reads as TGTGCCAGCAGTGGGTTTGCGGAGGGGGGAGCTTTCTTT. Its translation: CASSGFAEGGAFF. The chain couples TRBV2 to TRBJ1-1; TRBD1 is a possible D gene (6 bases). Trimming removed 4 bases from V and 10 bases from J, with 16 bases in between. This CDR3 is built from 13 residues. Germline CDR1 is SNHLY and CDR2 is FYNNEI. The variable domain in full, with the rest retrieved from reference TRBV2 and TRBJ1-1, is EPEVTQTPSHQVTQMGQEVILRCVPISNHLYFYWYRQILGQKVEFLVSFYNNEISEKSEIFDDQFSVERPDGSNFTLKIRSTKLEDSAMYFCASSGFAEGGAFFGQGTRLTVV.

CDR3 region: CASIDRIGEQYF. The CDR3 nucleotides are TGTGCCAGCATCGACAGGATTGGTGAGCAGTACTTC. The rearrangement uses TRBV27 and TRBJ2-7; weak D call: TRBD1 (6 bases). The CDR3 runs to 12 residues. V shed 7 bases and J shed 7 bases, with 14 bases lying between them. Germline CDR1 and CDR2: MNHEY and SMNVEV (reference sequence).

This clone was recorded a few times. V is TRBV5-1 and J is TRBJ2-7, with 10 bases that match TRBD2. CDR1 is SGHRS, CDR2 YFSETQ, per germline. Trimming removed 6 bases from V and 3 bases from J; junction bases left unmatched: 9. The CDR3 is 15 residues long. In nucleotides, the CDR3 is TGCGCCAGCACCGATCGGACTAGCGGACTCTACGAGCAGTACTTC. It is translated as CASTDRTSGLYEQYF.

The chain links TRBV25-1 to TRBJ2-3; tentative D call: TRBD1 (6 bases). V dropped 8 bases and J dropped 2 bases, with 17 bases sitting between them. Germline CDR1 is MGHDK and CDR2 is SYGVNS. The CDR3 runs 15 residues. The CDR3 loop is CASSQGQSPTDTQYF. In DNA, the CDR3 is TGTGCCAGCTCCCAAGGACAGTCTCCCACAGATACGCAGTATTTT.

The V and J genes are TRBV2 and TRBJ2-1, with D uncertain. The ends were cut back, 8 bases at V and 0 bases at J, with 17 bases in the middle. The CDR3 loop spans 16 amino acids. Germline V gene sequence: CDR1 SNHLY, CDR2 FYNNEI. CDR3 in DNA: TGTGCCAGCCTTGAAGGGCCCCCGAGCTCCTACAATGAGCAGTTCTTC. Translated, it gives CASLEGPPSSYNEQFF.

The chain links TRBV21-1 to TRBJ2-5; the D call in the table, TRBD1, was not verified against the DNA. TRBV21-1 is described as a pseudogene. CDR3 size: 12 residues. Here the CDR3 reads CASSKGGTGIDF. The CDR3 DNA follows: TGTGCCAGCAGCAAAGGGGGGACAGGGATCGACTTC.

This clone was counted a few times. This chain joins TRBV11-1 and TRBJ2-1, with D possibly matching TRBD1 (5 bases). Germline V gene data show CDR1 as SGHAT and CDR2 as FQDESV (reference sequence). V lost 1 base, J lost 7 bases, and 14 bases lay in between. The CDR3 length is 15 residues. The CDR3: CASSLGRRQGNEQFF. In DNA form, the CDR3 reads TGTGCCAGCAGCTTAGGCCGACGTCAGGGAAATGAGCAGTTCTTC.

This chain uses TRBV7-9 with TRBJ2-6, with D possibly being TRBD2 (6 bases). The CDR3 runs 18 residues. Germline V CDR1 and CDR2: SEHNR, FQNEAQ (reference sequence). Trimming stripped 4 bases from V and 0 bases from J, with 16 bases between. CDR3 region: CASSSSPGRSSGANVLTF. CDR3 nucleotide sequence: TGTGCCAGCAGCTCGAGTCCCGGGAGAAGCTCTGGGGCCAACGTCCTGACTTTC.

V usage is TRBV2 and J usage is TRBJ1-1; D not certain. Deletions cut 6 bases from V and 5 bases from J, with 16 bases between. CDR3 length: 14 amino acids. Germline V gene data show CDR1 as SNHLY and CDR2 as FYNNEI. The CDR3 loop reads CASRETRMRTEAFF. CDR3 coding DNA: TGTGCCAGCAGGGAGACACGCATGAGGACTGAAGCTTTCTTT.

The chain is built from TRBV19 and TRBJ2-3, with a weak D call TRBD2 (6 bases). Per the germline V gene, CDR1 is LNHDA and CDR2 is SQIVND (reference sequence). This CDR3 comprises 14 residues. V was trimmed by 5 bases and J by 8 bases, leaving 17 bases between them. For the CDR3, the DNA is TGTGCCAGTAGTTCAAGGGACTTCGGATCTACGCAGTATTTT. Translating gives CASSSRDFGSTQYF.

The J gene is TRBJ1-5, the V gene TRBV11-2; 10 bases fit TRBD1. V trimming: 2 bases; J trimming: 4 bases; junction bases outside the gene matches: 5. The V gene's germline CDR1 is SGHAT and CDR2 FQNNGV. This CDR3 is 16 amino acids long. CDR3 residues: CASSLTGTGANQPQHF. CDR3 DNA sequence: TGTGCCAGCAGCTTAACCGGGACAGGGGCAAATCAGCCCCAGCATTTT.

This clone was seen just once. The CDR3: CASTWGYVDNEQFF. The CDR3 DNA follows: TGTGCCAGCACGTGGGGGTACGTAGACAATGAGCAGTTCTTC. The chain recombines TRBV6-6 with TRBJ2-1; either TRBD1 or TRBD2 may fit D (5 bases each). CDR3 size: 14 residues. V lost 7 bases and J 5 bases, leaving 15 bases between the germline ends. Per the germline V gene, CDR1 is MNHNY and CDR2 is SVGAGI (reference sequence).

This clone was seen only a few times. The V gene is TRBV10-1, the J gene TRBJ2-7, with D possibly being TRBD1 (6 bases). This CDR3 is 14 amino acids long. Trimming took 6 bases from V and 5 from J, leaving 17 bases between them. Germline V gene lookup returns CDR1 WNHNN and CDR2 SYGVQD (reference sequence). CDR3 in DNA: TGCGCCAGCAGCCCTGGGCCCGAGGGGGACGAGCAGTACTTC. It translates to CASSPGPEGDEQYF.